This TCR beta chain comes out of a study of cytomegalovirus exposure and HLA in healthy donors listed by TCRdb under 2017. Study-wide context: According to a later analysis, the approximately 130 validation repertoires were produced on the same platform as the 666 repertoires of the first cohort. A separate validation cohort of 100 to 150 different subjects was used in addition to the 666-subject first cohort. To predict cytomegalovirus infection status, the study brought together high-throughput TCR immunosequencing, statistical association of individual TCRs with disease status, and machine learning. The aim of the study was to test whether cataloging public T cell receptors could identify signatures of past pathogen exposure. Results and caveats for the whole study, not just this receptor: Most TCR sequences were seen in very few donors, while some public TCRs were found in many individuals. The study gave a list of roughly 150 TCR beta chains associated with cytomegalovirus. The validation cohort had no HLA typing available for a later analysis, so co-occurrence within that cohort was assessed over all 120 or so repertoires. Three of the identified cytomegalovirus-associated TCR beta chains were confirmed in vitro to be specific for cytomegalovirus antigens. Of the cluster scores, about 94% were above 0 in a later analysis, which found that TCRs clustered in the first cohort also tended to co-occur in the 120 validation repertoires. The authors suggested that the approach could potentially be generalized to other disease states and immunological phenotypes. Cytomegalovirus status was reported to be diagnosed by the classifier with high specificity and sensitivity in both the original and validation cohorts.

A remark on this clone: There is no known antigen for this receptor. No base quality values were provided; no much bigger clone lies one nucleotide off.

The method was the immunoSEQ multiplex PCR assay. The paper's processing steps were these. A statistical classification framework was built for diagnosing cytomegalovirus status from the catalog of TCR beta chain sequences. Entries here come from immuneACCESS through TCRdb and include only in-frame sequences with V and J called. Some clones fail to appear in such tables; in the studies checked, an unresolved V gene covers under half of the shortfall, and the cause of the remainder is unknown. From that table come the V and J calls and clone size; the DNA was used to work out D and trimming. For this sample there are 150,000 to 200,000 clones; 70% to 90% appear just once. The top ten constitute 2% to 2.5% of the sample. Separate from the roughly 650-subject first cohort, the validation cohort of roughly 110 subjects was the group to which the donors belonged. The CDR3 measures 14 amino acids from cysteine to phenylalanine. The DNA shown is the 42-base CDR3, in frame from base 1. CDR1 and CDR2 are read off the germline V gene as MNHEY and SVGAGI. V and J lose 7 bases and 6 bases, and a span of 16 bases separates them.

The chain couples TRBV6-5 to TRBJ1-3; matching of 6 bases hints at TRBD1 as the D gene. This receptor was identified in a man aged 25-45 years in good health and CMV-seropositive. Sequences were obtained from PBMCs. The bases read TGTGCCAGCACGGGTGGGGGCCGCGAAAACACCATATATTTT. It translates to CASTGGGRENTIYF.